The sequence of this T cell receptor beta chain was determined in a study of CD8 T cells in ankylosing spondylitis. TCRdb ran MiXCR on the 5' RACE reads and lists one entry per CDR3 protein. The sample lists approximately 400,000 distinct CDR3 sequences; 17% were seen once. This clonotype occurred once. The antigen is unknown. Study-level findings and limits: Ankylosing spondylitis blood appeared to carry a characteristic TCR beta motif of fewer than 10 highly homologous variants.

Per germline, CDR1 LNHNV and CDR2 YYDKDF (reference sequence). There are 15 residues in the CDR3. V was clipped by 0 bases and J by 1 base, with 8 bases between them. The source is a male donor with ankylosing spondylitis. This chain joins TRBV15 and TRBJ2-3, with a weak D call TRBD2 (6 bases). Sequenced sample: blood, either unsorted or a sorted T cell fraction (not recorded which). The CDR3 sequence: CATSREGGGTDTQYF. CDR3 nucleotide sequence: TGTGCCACCAGCAGAGAGGGCGGGGGCACAGATACGCAGTATTTT.